A selection of T cell receptor beta chains follows, all from one sample in a study of lymphopenia after photon versus proton radiotherapy. Data came from immunoSEQ multiplex PCR; TCRdb stores just in-frame clones and leaves some out. Of more than 45,000 clones in the sample, about 88% are singletons; the top ten hold around 2.1%. The sequencing here drew on peripheral blood, taken from a patient treated with proton-based radiotherapy. Receptors were obtained from a man aged 55 to 69 with pancreatic cancer. The CDR3 runs from the conserved cysteine through the conserved F or W. Fields, in order: clone size, J gene, D gene, V gene, CDR3 DNA, CDR3 protein. The D gene is left open where the match is weak. Not every row has a clone size; where given, it reads once, few, many or a size class.

>.|TRBJ1-5|.|TRBV6-5
TGTGCCAGCTCAAGGACTAGCAATCAGCCCCAGCATTTT
CASSRTSNQPQHF
>.|TRBJ2-7|.|TRBV11-1
TGTGCCAGCAGCAAACGTGAAGGTATCTCCTACGAGCAGTACTTC
CASSKREGISYEQYF
>.|TRBJ1-1|TRBD1|TRBV7-8
TGTGCCAGCAGCTTAGTGATCAGGGGGATCACTGAAGCTTTCTTT
CASSLVIRGITEAFF
>.|TRBJ1-4|.|TRBV5-4
TGTGCCAGCAGCTCCGGTGTGGGCCAGCTTAATGAAAAACTGTTTTTT
CASSSGVGQLNEKLFF
>few|TRBJ2-6|.|TRBV28
TGTGCCAGCAGTCCCGAGGGGTACGGGGCCAACGTCCTGACTTTC
CASSPEGYGANVLTF
>.|TRBJ2-5|.|TRBV15
TGTGCCACCAGCAGAGATCCGAGACTAGGGGGTGAGACCCAGTACTTC
CATSRDPRLGGETQYF
>few|TRBJ2-2|.|TRBV14
TGTGCCAGCAGCCAAGAGAGTAATCTTTTCACCGGGGAGCTGTTTTTT
CASSQESNLFTGELFF
>.|TRBJ2-6|TRBD2|TRBV4-1
TGCGCCAGCAGCCAACTGGTAGCGGGAGGCACCTCTGGGGCCAACGTCCTGACTTTC
CASSQLVAGGTSGANVLTF
>.|TRBJ2-2|.|TRBV7-8
TGTGCCAGCAGCTTGAACCCCGGGGAGCTGTTTTTT
CASSLNPGELFF
>.|TRBJ1-6|.|TRBV6-5
TGTGCCAGCAGTGATATCGGATTTAATTCACCCCTCCACTTT
CASSDIGFNSPLHF
>.|TRBJ2-1|TRBD2|TRBV19
TGTGCCAGTGGAGGACTAGCGGGGCGGAATGAGCAGTTCTTC
CASGGLAGRNEQFF